The sequence of this T cell receptor beta chain was determined in a study of cytomegalovirus exposure and HLA in healthy donors. This CDR3 has 15 residues. The germline V gene encodes CDR1 SEHNR and CDR2 FQNEAQ (reference sequence). Trimming cost V 0 bases and J 0 bases, with 9 bases left between them. A multiplex PCR was run with 60 Vbeta primers and 13 Jbeta primers. Generated by immunoSEQ multiplex PCR, the TCRdb table keeps only in-frame clones and is missing some. The repertoire holds 100,000 or so clones, 75% to 80% seen once, with roughly 4.5% in the top ten. The TCR comes from a middle-aged woman in good health and CMV-seropositive. Material: PBMCs. The rearrangement links TRBV7-9 to TRBJ2-7; unclear D gene. The CDR3 protein is CASSLARSLSYEQYF. CDR3 nucleotides: TGTGCCAGCAGCTTAGCCCGTTCCCTCTCCTACGAGCAGTACTTC.